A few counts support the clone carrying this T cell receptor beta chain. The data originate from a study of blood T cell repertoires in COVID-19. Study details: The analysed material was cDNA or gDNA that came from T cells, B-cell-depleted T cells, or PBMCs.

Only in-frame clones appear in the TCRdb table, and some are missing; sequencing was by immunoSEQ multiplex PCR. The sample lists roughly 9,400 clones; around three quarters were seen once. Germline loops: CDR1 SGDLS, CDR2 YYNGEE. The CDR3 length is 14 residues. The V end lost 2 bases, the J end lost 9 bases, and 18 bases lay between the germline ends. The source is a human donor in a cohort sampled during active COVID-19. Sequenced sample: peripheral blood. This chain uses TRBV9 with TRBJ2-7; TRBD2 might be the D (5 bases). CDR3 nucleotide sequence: TGTGCCAGCAGCGTCGGGTCAGGCACAGAGGGGCAGTACTTC. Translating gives CASSVGSGTEGQYF.